The sequence of this T cell receptor (beta chain) was determined in a study of spatial heterogeneity in lung cancer. Study overall: For the average unique TCR and UMI combination, more than eight occurrences appeared in raw reads.

TCRdb redid the calling of the 5' RACE reads with MiXCR, one entry per CDR3 protein. The table includes approximately 2,000 distinct CDR3 sequences, more than 4.5% detected once. Regarding the study as a whole: Tumor mutation count correlated with how many alpha and beta TCRs expanded intratumorally. Alpha chain coverage of tumor T cells was estimated at about 7%, and beta chain coverage at around 13%.

Within the sample, this clonotype is medium-sized. Its antigen is not identified. This CDR3 has 17 residues. The J segment lost 7 bases and the V segment lost 4 bases, leaving 11 bases of the junction unmatched. Germline CDR1 reads SGHRS; CDR2 reads YFSETQ. Described time point: sample taken at primary tumor resection. This sequence was found in a male donor with early-stage non-small cell lung cancer. Specimen: lung tumor tissue, collected at surgery. V gene TRBV5-1 combines with J gene TRBJ2-1; 13 bases agree with TRBD2. CDR3 in DNA: TGCGCCAGCAGCGAAAGACTAGCGGGAGGCGATGGTAATGAGCAGTTCTTC. It encodes CASSERLAGGDGNEQFF.